This entry lists 31 T cell receptor beta chains sequenced from one sample in a study of T cell responses to AZD1222 COVID-19 vaccine. This table comes from immunoSEQ multiplex PCR, and its TCRdb copy is limited to in-frame clones, with some not included. The sample contains around 160,000 clones, about 90% of which appear only once. The sample here was peripheral blood, taken on day 0 of AZD1222 vaccination. The source is an adult in good health.

The chain links TRBV12-3 or TRBV12-4 to TRBJ1-1; 8 bases map to TRBD1. The CDR3 has 13 residues. J lost 5 bases, V lost 6 bases, and 5 bases had no gene match. The CDR3 bases are TGTGCCAGCAGCCGGACAGGGAGAACTGAAGCTTTCTTT. Encoded protein: CASSRTGRTEAFF.

The rearrangement links TRBV15 to TRBJ1-5; 7 bases are shared with TRBD1. V lost 3 bases, J lost 4 bases, and 6 bases stayed unmatched. Germline CDR1 and CDR2: LNHNV and YYDKDF (reference sequence). The CDR3 runs 15 residues. The CDR3: CATSRDRTGNQPQHF. The CDR3 DNA follows: TGTGCCACCAGCAGGGACAGGACGGGAAATCAGCCCCAGCATTTT.

The rearrangement links TRBV28 to TRBJ1-1; 9 nucleotides align to TRBD1. CDR1 is MDHEN and CDR2 is SYDVKM in the germline V gene. The CDR3 sequence is 13 residues long. Losses at the gene ends were 10 bases for V and 4 bases for J; bases not matched to a gene: 7. The CDR3 DNA reads as TGTGCCACGCGTGGACAGGGGCTCACTGAAGCTTTCTTT. It yields the protein CATRGQGLTEAFF.

This chain joins TRBV7-2 and TRBJ1-2, with 8 bases fitting TRBD1. The CDR3 runs 16 residues. V trimming: 4 bases; J trimming: 5 bases; junction bases outside the gene matches: 12. Per the germline V gene, CDR1 is SGHTA and CDR2 is FQGNSA. CDR3 amino acids: CASSSIGQGAGYGYTF. CDR3 sequence (DNA): TGTGCCAGCAGCTCAATAGGACAGGGCGCGGGTTATGGCTACACCTTC.

The count of this clone is one. J is TRBJ2-1 and V is TRBV7-9; 11 bases align to TRBD2. Germline-derived CDR1 and CDR2 are SEHNR and FQNEAQ (reference sequence). The CDR3 is 16 residues long. With V trimmed by 4 bases and J by 7 bases, 9 bases remained unmatched. CDR3: CASSSFSGRARNEQFF. In DNA form, the CDR3 reads TGTGCCAGCAGCTCCTTTAGCGGGAGGGCCAGGAATGAGCAGTTCTTC.

V usage is TRBV6-5 and J usage is TRBJ1-1; no definite D call. The V and J ends lost 6 bases and 0 bases respectively, with 5 bases between them. Germline-derived CDR1 and CDR2 are MNHEY and SVGAGI. There are 12 residues in the CDR3. CDR3 nucleotides: TGTGCCAGCAGGACTGTGAACACTGAAGCTTTCTTT. Translation gives CASRTVNTEAFF.

The chain couples TRBV4-3 to TRBJ2-7, with D possibly called TRBD1 or TRBD2 (6 bases each). The germline V and J ends were trimmed by 3 bases and 5 bases, with 14 bases remaining between them. There are 14 residues in the CDR3. Looked up from germline, CDR1 is LGHNA and CDR2 is YSLEER. CDR3 bases: TGCGCCAGCAGCCAGCGAGGGGGGAACGACGAGCAGTACTTC. Translation: CASSQRGGNDEQYF.

The J gene is TRBJ1-3, the V gene TRBV7-2, with D possibly matching TRBD1 (5 bases). Between the trimmed V and J ends, which lost 5 bases and 0 bases, there was a span of 14 bases. This CDR3 is built from 16 residues. CDR1 and CDR2 from the germline V gene are SGHTA and FQGNSA. The CDR3 loop is CASSPTRVSSGNTIYF. The CDR3 region has the DNA TGTGCCAGCAGCCCTACCAGGGTTAGCTCTGGAAACACCATATATTTT.

This chain links TRBV9 with TRBJ1-3; D is uncertain. The V end was cut by 3 bases, the J end by 0 bases, with 7 bases between. The CDR3 covers 14 residues. The germline CDR1 and CDR2 sequences are SGDLS and YYNGEE. The CDR3: CASSDHPSGNTIYF. The CDR3 DNA follows: TGTGCCAGCAGCGACCACCCCTCTGGAAACACCATATATTTT.

This clone was seen a few times. The genes are TRBV3-1 (or the pseudogene TRBV3-2) and TRBJ1-2; D not certain. Looked up from germline, CDR1 is LGHDT and CDR2 is YNNKEL (reference sequence). The V end lost 1 base, the J end lost 1 base, and 10 bases lay between the germline ends. CDR3 length equals 15 residues. The CDR3 DNA reads as TGTGCCAGCAGCCAAGGGCCACGGGTTAACTATGGCTACACCTTC. Its translation: CASSQGPRVNYGYTF.

The CDR3 is CASSEGGQGVSPLHF. The CDR3 bases are TGTGCCAGCAGTGAAGGGGGACAGGGCGTTTCACCCCTCCACTTT. The chain has TRBV2 and TRBJ1-6, with 9 positions matching TRBD1. Germline CDR1 SNHLY, CDR2 FYNNEI. J was trimmed by 9 bases and V by 1 base; bases with no gene match: 4. This CDR3 has 15 amino acids.

Here the CDR3 DNA reads TGTGCCAGTAGTACACAGGGGGCTGCGCGCAATCAGCCCCAGCATTTT. This sequence encodes CASSTQGAARNQPQHF. The gene calls are TRBV19 and TRBJ1-5; 9 bases match TRBD1. Germline CDR1 is LNHDA and CDR2 is SQIVND (reference sequence). CDR3 size: 16 residues. Losses at the gene ends were 4 bases for V and 2 bases for J; bases not matched to a gene: 6.

The chain recombines TRBV6-5 with TRBJ1-6; D gene uncertain. CDR1 is MNHEY and CDR2 is SVGAGI in the germline V gene. The CDR3 contains 12 residues. Trimming shortened V by 5 bases and J by 8 bases, and 7 bases separated the two germline ends. CDR3 coding DNA: TGTGCCAGCAGTCCTACCTATTCACCCCTCCACTTT. The encoded protein is CASSPTYSPLHF.

The chain couples TRBV6-2 or TRBV6-3 to TRBJ1-1; D is unresolved. The germline gives CDR1 MNHEY, CDR2 SVGEGT. The CDR3 is made up of 12 amino acids. Trimming left V 2 bases short and J 4 bases short, with 5 bases between. The CDR3 protein is CASSYQVTEAFF. The CDR3 nucleotides are TGTGCCAGCAGTTACCAGGTCACTGAAGCTTTCTTT.

The chain combines TRBV7-9 with TRBJ2-5, with 7 nucleotides matching TRBD1. CDR3 length: 16 amino acids. Trimming took 5 bases from V and 5 from J; bases not matched to a gene: 14. Per germline, CDR1 SEHNR and CDR2 FQNEAQ (reference sequence). CDR3 DNA sequence: TGTGCCAGCAGCCCTAAACAGGGGCGCTCGGTTGAGACCCAGTACTTC. Translating gives CASSPKQGRSVETQYF.

This sequence joins TRBV10-1 and TRBJ1-1; perhaps TRBD1 as D (5 bases). V lost 5 bases and J 3 bases, leaving 16 bases between the germline ends. This CDR3 is built from 15 residues. Looked up from germline, CDR1 is WNHNN and CDR2 is SYGVQD (reference sequence). CDR3 nucleotide sequence: TGCGCCAGCAGTCCCAGGGTGGCTCTTGACACTGAAGCTTTCTTT. This codes for CASSPRVALDTEAFF.

This rearrangement joins TRBV7-9 to TRBJ1-1; D not certain. Germline-derived CDR1 and CDR2 are SEHNR and FQNEAQ (reference sequence). With 4 bases removed from V and 4 bases from J, the gap between germline ends came to 7 bases. The CDR3 runs to 12 residues. The CDR3 protein is CASSYRGTEAFF. For the CDR3, the DNA is TGTGCCAGCAGCTACCGGGGCACTGAAGCTTTCTTT.

The chain joins TRBV14 to TRBJ1-5; D call uncertain. The V gene's germline CDR1 is SGHDN and CDR2 FVKESK. Trimming removed 1 base at V and 3 bases at J, with 10 bases between. This CDR3 is built from 15 residues. This chain's CDR3 is CASSQVQQLNQPQHF. The CDR3 DNA reads as TGTGCCAGCAGCCAAGTACAGCAGCTCAATCAGCCCCAGCATTTT.

V is TRBV19 and J is TRBJ2-1, with 15 bases matching TRBD2. Germline loops: CDR1 LNHDA, CDR2 SQIVND (reference sequence). CDR3 length equals 19 residues. After removal of 1 base from V and 0 bases from J, the junction contained 4 bases not matched to a gene. This CDR3 reads CASSIGGLAGGRSYNEQFF. CDR3 sequence (DNA): TGTGCCAGTAGTATAGGGGGACTAGCGGGGGGCCGCTCCTACAATGAGCAGTTCTTC.

The J gene is TRBJ1-2, the V gene TRBV9, with 9 bases that match TRBD1. In germline, CDR1 is SGDLS, CDR2 YYNGEE. The CDR3 has 16 residues. Losses at the gene ends were 3 bases for V and 4 bases for J; bases not matched to a gene: 10. CDR3 in amino acids: CASSAERGDRAYGYTF. Here the CDR3 DNA reads TGTGCCAGCAGCGCAGAAAGAGGGGACAGGGCCTATGGCTACACCTTC.

The chain links TRBV11-3 to TRBJ2-6; no reliable D call. This CDR3 contains 16 residues. V was shortened by 1 base and J by 0 bases, with 7 bases between the two germline ends. Looked up from germline, CDR1 is SGHNT and CDR2 is YENEEA. CDR3 DNA sequence: TGTGCCAGCAGCTTAGGACCGCGCTCTGGGGCCAACGTCCTGACTTTC. Its protein is CASSLGPRSGANVLTF.

The CDR3 DNA reads as TGTGCCAGCAAGTGGGCAGGGGCTTCCTACGAGCAGTACTTC. It translates to CASKWAGASYEQYF. The J gene is TRBJ2-7, the V gene TRBV28, with a possible D match to TRBD1 (6 bases). Germline V gives CDR1 MDHEN, CDR2 SYDVKM. The V gene lost 7 bases and the J gene lost 1 base, with 14 bases spanning the gap. CDR3 length: 14 residues.

The chain carries TRBV5-6 and TRBJ1-2, with D perhaps TRBD1 (6 bases). CDR3 length: 13 amino acids. Per the germline V gene, CDR1 is SGHDT and CDR2 is YYEEEE. Between the trimmed V and J ends, which lost 0 bases and 7 bases, there was a span of 10 bases. CDR3 region: CASSLATGAGYTF. The CDR3 region has the DNA TGTGCCAGCAGCTTGGCCACGGGGGCTGGCTACACCTTC.

This rearrangement joins TRBV7-9 to TRBJ2-4; D gene ambiguous. V lost 4 bases, J lost 0 bases, and 7 bases lay in between. This CDR3 has 14 amino acids. The V gene's germline CDR1 is SEHNR and CDR2 FQNEAQ (reference sequence). This chain's CDR3 is CASSSELAKNIQYF. The CDR3 coding sequence is TGTGCCAGCAGCTCGGAGCTAGCCAAAAACATTCAGTACTTC.

The rearrangement uses TRBV18 and TRBJ2-7; TRBD1 matches at 7 bases. Germline V gene data show CDR1 as KGHSH and CDR2 as LQKENI. With 2 bases clipped from V and 4 bases from J, the junction kept 2 bases outside the gene matches. The CDR3 has 13 amino acids. CDR3 loop: CASSPTDRYEQYF. In nucleotides, the CDR3 is TGTGCCAGCTCACCAACGGACAGGTACGAGCAGTACTTC.

The V and J genes are TRBV7-2 and TRBJ1-2, with D possibly TRBD1 on 6 matching bases. From germline, CDR1 is SGHTA and CDR2 FQGNSA. Trimming shortened V by 1 base and J by 8 bases, and 11 bases separated the two germline ends. CDR3 size: 13 residues. CDR3 sequence reads: CASSLGPTGGYTF. CDR3 DNA sequence: TGTGCCAGCAGCTTAGGCCCGACAGGCGGCTACACCTTC.

Only a few counts were recorded for this clone. Other DNA sequences in this specimen translate into the identical CDR3. This chain connects TRBV7-2 to TRBJ2-7; 11 bases agree with TRBD2. Germline lookup yields CDR1 SGHTA and CDR2 FQGNSA. The CDR3 sequence is 15 residues long. The V and J ends lost 3 bases and 1 base, in that order; junction bases with no gene match: 2. CDR3: CASSLGTSGSYEQYF. For the CDR3, the DNA is TGTGCCAGCAGCTTGGGGACTAGCGGTTCCTACGAGCAGTACTTC.

This chain connects TRBV7-2 to TRBJ2-7; 12 nucleotides match TRBD2. V trimming: 5 bases; J trimming: 4 bases; junction bases outside the gene matches: 12. The germline V gene encodes CDR1 SGHTA and CDR2 FQGNSA. CDR3 length: 17 residues. The CDR3 region is CASSRRSASGRAYEQYF. In DNA form, the CDR3 reads TGTGCCAGCAGCCGCAGAAGTGCTAGCGGGAGGGCGTACGAGCAGTACTTC.

The chain employs TRBV12-3 or TRBV12-4 and TRBJ1-2, with a possible D match to TRBD1 (5 bases). The CDR3 runs to 13 residues. With 3 bases removed from V and 7 bases from J, the gap between germline ends came to 12 bases. The CDR3 reads CASSLEGTSGYTF. The CDR3 DNA is TGTGCCAGCAGTTTGGAAGGGACGAGTGGCTACACCTTC.

The chain carries TRBV4-1 and TRBJ2-7; 8 nucleotides line up with TRBD1. Germline V CDR1 and CDR2: MGHRA, YSYEKL. This CDR3 has 16 amino acids. The V and J ends lost 1 base and 2 bases, in that order; junction bases with no gene match: 7. CDR3 in DNA: TGCGCCAGCAGCCAAGCTTCGGACAGGGTCACCTACGAGCAGTACTTC. Translated: CASSQASDRVTYEQYF.

The V call is TRBV12-3 or TRBV12-4, the J call TRBJ1-5; TRBD1 is a possible D gene (5 bases). Trimming left V 5 bases short and J 5 bases short, with 10 bases between. The CDR3 is made up of 13 amino acids. The CDR3 DNA is TGTGCCAGCAGTCGTGGGGGGGATCAGCCCCAGCATTTT. Residues: CASSRGGDQPQHF.